These 7 T cell receptor beta chains originate from one sample sequenced in a study of cytomegalovirus exposure and HLA in healthy donors. Amplification used 60 Vbeta primers and 13 Jbeta primers. This table comes from immunoSEQ multiplex PCR, and its TCRdb copy is limited to in-frame clones, with some not included. The sample's table shows around 120,000 clones. The sequenced sample consisted of PBMCs. These receptor sequences come from a man aged 45-65 years in good health and CMV-seronegative.

The CDR3: CASSQNSGGATDTQYF. CDR3 sequence (DNA): TGCGCCAGCAGCCAAAACAGCGGGGGGGCTACAGATACGCAGTATTTT. The V gene is TRBV4-1, the J gene TRBJ2-3; 10 nucleotides align to TRBD2. From germline, CDR1 is MGHRA and CDR2 YSYEKL. The CDR3 is 16 amino acids. V gave up 2 bases and J gave up 3 bases; unmatched junction bases: 5.

The CDR3 loop is CASSAGQGFGYTF. The CDR3 DNA reads TGTGCCAGCAGTGCGGGACAGGGGTTTGGCTACACCTTC. The J gene is TRBJ1-2, the V gene TRBV2, with TRBD1 matching 10 bases. The CDR3 consists of 13 residues. Germline V gene lookup returns CDR1 SNHLY and CDR2 FYNNEI. V gave up 4 bases and J gave up 7 bases; unmatched junction bases: 3.

CDR3 amino acids: CASSFSRSTYEQYF. CDR3 nucleotide sequence: TGTGCCAGCAGCTTTTCCCGGTCGACCTACGAGCAGTACTTC. This chain uses TRBV5-4 with TRBJ2-7; D unresolved. This CDR3 comprises 14 residues. The germline CDR1 and CDR2 sequences are SGHNT and YYREEE (reference sequence). V was shortened by 2 bases and J by 2 bases, with 11 bases between the two germline ends.

V and J are TRBV5-1 and TRBJ1-2; 9 bases agree with TRBD1. Germline-derived CDR1 and CDR2 are SGHRS and YFSETQ. The CDR3 loop spans 16 amino acids. J was trimmed by 7 bases and V by 3 bases; bases with no gene match: 13. DNA of the CDR3: TGCGCCAGCAGCTATGGAGGAACCGGGACAGGGTTTGGCTACACCTTC. Protein product: CASSYGGTGTGFGYTF.

The rearrangement joins TRBV19 to TRBJ1-2; no clear D. Germline CDR1 LNHDA, CDR2 SQIVND (reference sequence). The CDR3 covers 14 residues. V lost 3 bases and J lost 7, with 15 bases in between. CDR3 residues: CASSIPRSGGGYTF. The CDR3 coding sequence is TGTGCCAGTAGTATCCCTCGTTCAGGAGGTGGCTACACCTTC.

This rearrangement joins TRBV5-1 to TRBJ2-7; TRBD1 matches at 7 bases. The CDR3 contains 15 residues. CDR1 and CDR2 from the germline V gene are SGHRS and YFSETQ. J gave up 6 bases and V 4 bases, and 13 bases lay outside the gene matches. The CDR3 sequence is CASSPRTGPISEQYF. The CDR3 DNA follows: TGCGCCAGCAGCCCGAGGACAGGTCCGATCTCCGAGCAGTACTTC. Based on the CDR3 plus reference TRBV5-1 and TRBJ2-7, the full variable domain is KAGVTQTPRYLIKTRGQQVTLSCSPISGHRSVSWYQQTPGQGLQFLFEYFSETQRNKGNFPGRFSGRQFSNSRSEMNVSTLELGDSALYLCASSPRTGPISEQYFGPGTRLTVT.

This chain joins TRBV11-3 and TRBJ2-5; 12 bases line up with TRBD1. V was clipped by 4 bases and J by 5 bases; unmatched bases: 8. The CDR3 consists of 16 residues. Germline CDR1 is SGHNT and CDR2 is YENEEA. DNA of the CDR3: TGTGCCAGCAGCTCAGGGACAGGGGGCATCGGGGAGACCCAGTACTTC. Translated: CASSSGTGGIGETQYF.